This T cell receptor (beta chain) was profiled in a study of CD8+ T cells in alopecia areata. Study findings and constraints: Many expanded lesional clones persisted in scalp and blood during tofacitinib.

Turning to this clone: Its antigen is not known.

From germline, CDR1 is SEHNR and CDR2 FQNEAQ (reference sequence). This CDR3 region has 14 residues. Trimming pared 1 base from V and 9 bases from J, leaving 13 bases between. Extracted from the samples, RNA was reverse transcribed into cDNA to serve as the sequencing template. Measured with immunoSEQ multiplex PCR; TCRdb has only the in-frame clones, and not every one. This table holds about 76,000 clones, 60% to 70% found once. Regarding treatment: oral pan-JAK inhibitor, 5-10 mg twice daily. Alopecia areata patients gave lesional scalp punch biopsies and peripheral blood samples. The TCR comes from a human donor with alopecia areata. This sample comprised CD8+ T cells sorted from blood, obtained at week 24, from a patient treated with tofacitinib. The chain is built from TRBV7-9 and TRBJ2-1; perhaps TRBD2 as D (6 bases). DNA of the CDR3: TGTGCCAGCAGCTTAGGGATTAGCGGTATTGAGCAGTTCTTC. It translates to CASSLGISGIEQFF. Full variable domain (outside the CDR3, taken from reference TRBV7-9 and TRBJ2-1): DTGVSQNPRHKITKRGQNVTFRCDPISEHNRLYWYRQTLGQGPEFLTYFQNEAQLEKSRLLSDRFSAERPKGSFSTLEIQRTEQGDSAMYLCASSLGISGIEQFFGPGTRLTVL.